The T cell receptor (beta chain) under discussion was sequenced for a study of T cell clusters in autoimmune cytopenias. Findings and limits, study-wide: Exclusive TRB clusters were 2.5 to 3.5-fold more numerous in healthy donors than in active autoimmune hepatitis. Functional roles of the in silico T cell clusters still await experimental validation. Physiological T cell clusters of healthy donors were apparently absent in primary autoimmune cytopenia patients. TRB repertoire shifts in secondary cytopenia and chronic lymphocytic leukemia mostly reflected lymphoma, not autoimmunity.

Some 40,000 genome equivalents of blood DNA were amplified for TRB. Worth noting for this clonotype: Its antigen is currently unknown.

Multiplex touch-down PCR amplified TRB using TRB-A and TRB-B pools in one tube. Each CDR3 protein gets one entry in TCRdb, which reprocessed the multiplex PCR reads and gives no DNA. This sample carries almost 15,000 distinct CDR3 sequences, with approximately 2.2% going to the ten biggest clones. The CDR3 runs 15 residues. The germline gives CDR1 SEHNR, CDR2 FQNEAQ (reference sequence). Material: peripheral blood. The sequence was collected from a human donor with an autoimmune cytopenia or autoimmune hepatitis (not recorded which). The rearrangement uses TRBV7-9 and TRBJ1-1; the TCRdb call, TRBD1, lacks DNA for checking. The CDR3: CASSREGVVGTEAFF.